The T cell receptor beta chain described here comes from a study of metastatic and nonmetastatic thyroid tumors. Study-level information: Across blood and tumor or nodule tissue, repertoires from malignant and benign thyroid patients were compared with one another.

Study observations and caveats: Compared with benign nodules, malignant thyroid tumors were reported to have significantly higher TCR beta diversity in both blood and tumor.

Every patient underwent thyroid surgery untreated. The junction had 7 bases not matched to a gene; V was cut back by 0 bases and J by 4 bases. Germline V lookup: CDR1 LGHNA, CDR2 YNFKEQ. This CDR3 comprises 16 residues. This clone appeared many times. The antigen remains undetermined. In the original workflow: Using the CDR3 differences seen across clinicopathological groups, the authors built a distant-metastasis classifier for papillary thyroid cancer, which was meant to discriminate distant-metastatic patients. TCRdb reassembled clones from the PCR reads with MiXCR. The V and J calls reflect TCRdb's pipeline rather than the authors' work. The table shows tens of thousands of clones, with 25% to 30% occurring only once.

The receptor was isolated from a female donor with papillary thyroid cancer or a benign thyroid nodule (not recorded which). Some clones in this sample may be carry-over from other donors' samples. The V and J genes are TRBV4-2 and TRBJ2-7; 9 nucleotides align to TRBD2. Material for sequencing was blood. The CDR3 protein is CASSQDEASGTYEQYF. The DNA of the CDR3 is TGTGCCAGCAGCCAAGATGAGGCTAGCGGGACTTACGAGCAGTACTTC.